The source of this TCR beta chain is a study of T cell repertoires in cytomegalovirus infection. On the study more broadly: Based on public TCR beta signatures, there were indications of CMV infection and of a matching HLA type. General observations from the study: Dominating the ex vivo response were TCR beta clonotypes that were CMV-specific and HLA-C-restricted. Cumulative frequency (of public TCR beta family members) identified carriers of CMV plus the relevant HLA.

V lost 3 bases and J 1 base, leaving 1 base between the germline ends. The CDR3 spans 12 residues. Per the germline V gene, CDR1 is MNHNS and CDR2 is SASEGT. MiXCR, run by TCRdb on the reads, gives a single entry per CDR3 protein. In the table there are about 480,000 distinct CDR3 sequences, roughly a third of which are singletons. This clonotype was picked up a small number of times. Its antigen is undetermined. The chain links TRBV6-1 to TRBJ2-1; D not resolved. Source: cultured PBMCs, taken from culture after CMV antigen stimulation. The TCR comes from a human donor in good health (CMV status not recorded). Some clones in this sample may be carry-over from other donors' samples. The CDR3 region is CASSDSYNEQFF. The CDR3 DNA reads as TGTGCCAGCAGTGATTCCTACAATGAGCAGTTCTTC.